The entry below gives a single T cell receptor beta chain sequence along with its context. In the authors' workflow: Reference gene primer amplification yielded estimated nucleated cell counts. Some clones are missing from TCRdb's copy, which holds only in-frame ones; the method was immunoSEQ multiplex PCR. V and J calls and clone size are given by that table; D and trimming were obtained from the DNA. Among roughly 70,000 clones, more than 70% were seen once, and the ten largest hold roughly 2.6%. The data derive from a study of blood T cell repertoires in COVID-19. Overall study context: The samples span acute and convalescent COVID-19 from the United States, Italy and Spain. PBMCs, B-cell-depleted T cells, or T cells provided the cDNA or gDNA that made up the material.

This CDR3 is built from 13 residues. The germline gives CDR1 LNHDA, CDR2 SQIVND (reference sequence). V lost 6 bases, J lost 3 bases, and 9 bases lay in between. What was sequenced was peripheral blood. This TCR derives from a man in his 70s with active or convalescent COVID-19. V is TRBV19 and J is TRBJ1-5; TRBD1 might be the D (5 bases). CDR3 in amino acids: CASSRVYNQPQHF. The CDR3 bases are TGTGCCAGTAGCAGGGTATACAATCAGCCCCAGCATTTT.